Shown below are 26 T cell receptor beta chains from a single sample sequenced in a study of chemoradiotherapy in HPV16-positive cancers. Assay: immunoSEQ multiplex PCR; the TCRdb copy retains only in-frame clones and omits some. The repertoire has some 2,800 clones, approximately 86% of them found once; the top ten carry more than 5.5%. The specimen was tumor tissue, collected from a patient who underwent chemoradiotherapy. The receptors were gathered from a human donor with HPV-associated anogenital cancer.

V gene TRBV7-9 combines with J gene TRBJ2-7, with D maybe TRBD1 (6 bases). This CDR3 spans 16 amino acids. Looked up from germline, CDR1 is SEHNR and CDR2 is FQNEAQ (reference sequence). V was trimmed by 5 bases and J by 7 bases, leaving 24 bases between them. The CDR3 coding sequence is TGTGCCAGCAGCCGCTCACCCGGGACAATCCCTACGGAGCAGTACTTC. Translated, it gives CASSRSPGTIPTEQYF.

The chain recombines TRBV30 with TRBJ1-1; D is possibly TRBD1 (5 bases). Trimming shortened V by 3 bases and J by 3 bases, and 14 bases separated the two germline ends. The CDR3 extends over 14 amino acids. Germline CDR1 reads GTSNPN; CDR2 reads SVGIG (reference sequence). CDR3 DNA: TGTGCCTGGAGCTGGGGGAGTTTGGACACTGAAGCTTTCTTT. Its translation is CAWSWGSLDTEAFF.

The chain carries TRBV6-6 and TRBJ2-6; no clear D gene. CDR3 size: 16 residues. From germline, CDR1 is MNHNY and CDR2 SVGAGI (reference sequence). Trimming left V 2 bases short and J 0 bases short, with 8 bases between. The CDR3 nucleotides are TGTGCCAGCAGTTACGGGTCAAGCTCTGGGGCCAACGTCCTGACTTTC. Its translation is CASSYGSSSGANVLTF.

The chain couples TRBV2 to TRBJ2-4, with TRBD2 matching over 11 bases. This CDR3 has 21 amino acids. V trimming: 1 base; J trimming: 0 bases; junction bases outside the gene matches: 14. Per germline, CDR1 SNHLY and CDR2 FYNNEI. CDR3 nucleotides: TGTGCCAGCAGTGAAGGGGTTCCGGGACTAGCGGCCTCCGCAGCCAAAAACATTCAGTACTTC. Its translation is CASSEGVPGLAASAAKNIQYF.

The CDR3 DNA reads as TGTGCCAGCAGCCATCTGCGGACTAGCGGGTTCAACACCGGGGAGCTGTTTTTT. Translated, it gives CASSHLRTSGFNTGELFF. The chain links TRBV7-9 to TRBJ2-2, with TRBD2 identical over 11 bases. This CDR3 is 18 amino acids long. Trimming took 5 bases from V and 2 from J; bases not matched to a gene: 10. CDR1 is SEHNR, CDR2 FQNEAQ, per germline (reference sequence).

This sequence joins TRBV2 and TRBJ2-1; possibly TRBD2 for D (6 bases). Deletions cut 5 bases from V and 0 bases from J, with 17 bases between. This CDR3 is 17 amino acids long. Germline CDR1 SNHLY, CDR2 FYNNEI. This CDR3 reads CASSTTGRGSSYNEQFF. The CDR3 DNA reads as TGTGCCAGCAGTACGACGGGGCGGGGTAGCTCCTACAATGAGCAGTTCTTC.

J is TRBJ1-2 and V is TRBV6-5; 7 bases are a match to TRBD1. This CDR3 comprises 13 residues. CDR1 and CDR2 from the germline V gene are MNHEY and SVGAGI. The junction had 5 bases not matched to a gene; V was cut back by 6 bases and J by 4 bases. CDR3 protein: CASSNRGSYGYTF. The CDR3 region has the DNA TGTGCCAGCAGCAACAGGGGCAGCTATGGCTACACCTTC.

The chain joins TRBV7-9 to TRBJ2-1; 9 bases match TRBD2. In germline, CDR1 is SEHNR, CDR2 FQNEAQ (reference sequence). With 3 bases clipped from V and 4 bases from J, the junction kept 7 bases outside the gene matches. The CDR3 length is 16 residues. CDR3 in amino acids: CASSFEGTSFYNEQFF. The CDR3 DNA follows: TGTGCCAGCAGCTTTGAAGGGACTAGCTTTTACAATGAGCAGTTCTTC.

This rearrangement joins TRBV19 to TRBJ2-2; D call uncertain. Trimming removed 7 bases from V and 1 base from J, with 4 bases in between. The V gene's germline CDR1 is LNHDA and CDR2 SQIVND (reference sequence). The CDR3 is 12 amino acids. CDR3 DNA: TGTGCCAGTACTGGGAACACCGGGGAGCTGTTTTTT. This gives the protein CASTGNTGELFF.

The chain couples TRBV19 to TRBJ2-1; weak D call: TRBD2 (5 bases). CDR1 LNHDA and CDR2 SQIVND come from the germline V gene (reference sequence). The V and J ends lost 5 bases and 15 bases respectively, with 17 bases between them. There are 12 residues in the CDR3. The CDR3 coding sequence is TGTGCCAGTAGTGCCCCGGAGGCGAACGTGTTCTTC. Amino acids: CASSAPEANVFF. Full variable domain (missing parts from reference TRBV19 and TRBJ2-1): DGGITQSPKYLFRKEGQNVTLSCEQNLNHDAMYWYRQDPGQGLRLIYYSQIVNDFQKGDIAEGYSVSREKKESFPLTVTSAQKNPTAFYLCASSAPEANVFFGPGTRLTVL.

The chain has TRBV2 and TRBJ1-4, with TRBD1 as a possible D gene (5 bases). Germline V gene sequence: CDR1 SNHLY, CDR2 FYNNEI. The CDR3 has 15 amino acids. V was shortened by 2 bases and J by 8 bases, with 15 bases between the two germline ends. CDR3 amino acids: CASSESTGVEEKLFF. CDR3 bases: TGTGCCAGCAGTGAAAGTACAGGAGTTGAGGAAAAACTGTTTTTT.

This rearrangement joins TRBV30 to TRBJ2-5, with a weak D call TRBD2 (6 bases). The CDR3 length is 12 residues. Between the trimmed V and J ends, which lost 4 bases and 5 bases, there was a span of 11 bases. Germline CDR1 GTSNPN, CDR2 SVGIG (reference sequence). The CDR3, as DNA: TGTGCCTGGAACGGGGGTGCGGAGACCCAGTACTTC. Translated: CAWNGGAETQYF.

V and J are TRBV27 and TRBJ1-2, with TRBD1 identical over 8 bases. The CDR3 is 14 amino acids. The trim removed 5 bases at V and 4 bases at J, leaving 6 bases unmatched. Germline lookup yields CDR1 MNHEY and CDR2 SMNVEV (reference sequence). CDR3 loop: CASSTGGMPYGYTF. The CDR3, as DNA: TGTGCCAGCAGTACAGGGGGAATGCCCTATGGCTACACCTTC.

Written as DNA, the CDR3 is TGTGCCAGCAGCGTAGATACGGGAGGAACAGATACGCAGTATTTT. Protein: CASSVDTGGTDTQYF. The chain employs TRBV9 and TRBJ2-3, with 7 bases lining up with TRBD2. This CDR3 spans 15 amino acids. From germline, CDR1 is SGDLS and CDR2 YYNGEE. After removal of 0 bases from V and 3 bases from J, the junction contained 4 bases not matched to a gene.

V gene TRBV2 combines with J gene TRBJ1-2; the D is unclear. V lost 8 bases to trimming and J lost 0 bases, with 7 bases between them. The CDR3 extends over 12 amino acids. The germline CDR1 and CDR2 sequences are SNHLY and FYNNEI. This CDR3 reads CASYGTNYGYTF. CDR3 DNA: TGTGCCAGCTACGGAACTAACTATGGCTACACCTTC.

This chain links TRBV5-1 with TRBJ2-2; D gene ambiguous. V was cut by 3 bases and J by 7 bases, with 7 bases left in between. The germline V gene has CDR1 SGHRS and CDR2 YFSETQ. This CDR3 has 12 residues. CDR3 sequence: CASSSLHGELFF. The CDR3 bases are TGCGCCAGCAGCTCCCTCCACGGGGAGCTGTTTTTT.

This clone appeared once. This CDR3 reads CAWSVSPYAYQRSYEQYF. Written as DNA, the CDR3 is TGTGCCTGGAGTGTTTCTCCGTACGCTTACCAGCGCTCCTACGAGCAGTACTTC. The V gene is TRBV30, the J gene TRBJ2-7; D remains ambiguous. The germline V gene encodes CDR1 GTSNPN and CDR2 SVGIG (reference sequence). This CDR3 spans 18 amino acids. Trimming pared 0 bases from V and 0 bases from J, leaving 21 bases between. Full variable domain (outside the CDR3, taken from reference TRBV30 and TRBJ2-7): SQTIHQWPATLVQPVGSPLSLECTVEGTSNPNLYWYRQAAGRGLQLLFYSVGIGQISSEVPQNLSASRPQDRQFILSSKKLLLSDSGFYLCAWSVSPYAYQRSYEQYFGPGTRLTVT.

The genes are TRBV5-1 and TRBJ2-1; 9 nucleotides align to TRBD2. This CDR3 contains 14 residues. Germline V gives CDR1 SGHRS, CDR2 YFSETQ. The ends lost 7 bases at V and 4 bases at J; junction bases unmatched: 6. CDR3 DNA: TGCGCCAGCGTGAGTACTAGCGGGTACAATGAGCAGTTCTTC. Residues: CASVSTSGYNEQFF.

The gene calls are TRBV6-5 and TRBJ1-2; 8 bases match TRBD1. Trimming removed 5 bases from V and 8 bases from J; junction bases left unmatched: 7. The CDR3 loop spans 13 amino acids. Germline values: CDR1 MNHEY, CDR2 SVGAGI. CDR3 DNA sequence: TGTGCCAGCAGTACCTGGGACAGGTTGGGCTACACCTTC. Translation: CASSTWDRLGYTF.

This clone was detected a few times. The junction departs from the called germline gene at one end, perhaps through a read error. This chain uses TRBV6-1 with TRBJ2-1, with 9 bases fitting TRBD1. CDR3 length equals 14 residues. Germline loops: CDR1 MNHNS, CDR2 SASEGT. CDR3: CASSEFQVVTGGLF. Written as DNA, the CDR3 is TGTGCCAGCAGTGAATTTCAAGTAGTGACAGGGGGACTCTTC.

The sample holds a few counts of this clone. The chain joins TRBV6-5 to TRBJ2-1; TRBD2 might be the D (7 bases). Germline CDR1 and CDR2: MNHEY and SVGAGI. The CDR3 length is 15 residues. V lost 2 bases and J lost 8, with 16 bases in between. The chain's CDR3 is CASSYATTGRDEQFF. The CDR3 DNA is TGTGCCAGCAGTTACGCCACAACAGGGAGGGATGAGCAGTTCTTC.

The gene calls are TRBV7-9 and TRBJ1-5, with D uncertain. CDR1 SEHNR and CDR2 FQNEAQ come from the germline V gene (reference sequence). This CDR3 is 13 amino acids long. Trimming stripped 5 bases from V and 3 bases from J, with 8 bases between. The CDR3 loop reads CASSPGNNQPQHF. The DNA for the CDR3 is TGTGCCAGCAGCCCGGGAAACAATCAGCCCCAGCATTTT.

V gene TRBV6-4 combines with J gene TRBJ1-5, with 9 bases identical to TRBD1. Germline V gene data show CDR1 as MRHNA and CDR2 as SNTAGT. V lost 6 bases and J lost 4; bases outside the gene matches: 7. The CDR3 runs 15 residues. The DNA for the CDR3 is TGTGCCAGCAGCCCAACAGGGGGCCCAAATCAGCCCCAGCATTTT. Translated: CASSPTGGPNQPQHF.

On this clone: The same CDR3 arises from other DNA sequences in this sample as well. CDR3 loop: CASSVGGGGTGELFF. CDR3 bases: TGTGCCAGCAGCGTAGGAGGGGGAGGGACCGGGGAGCTGTTTTTT. This chain uses TRBV9 with TRBJ2-2; D may be TRBD2 (7 bases). Per germline, CDR1 SGDLS and CDR2 YYNGEE. Trimming cost V 0 bases and J 5 bases, with 11 bases left between them. There are 15 residues in the CDR3.

The sample holds one count of this clone. The rearrangement uses TRBV11-2 and TRBJ2-7; 7 positions match TRBD1. The J segment lost 6 bases and the V segment lost 1 base, leaving 6 bases of the junction unmatched. This CDR3 is 14 amino acids long. Looked up from germline, CDR1 is SGHAT and CDR2 is FQNNGV. CDR3 nucleotide sequence: TGTGCCAGCAGCTTAGCGACAGGGTACAGCGAGCAGTACTTC. Protein sequence: CASSLATGYSEQYF.

V and J are TRBV29-1 and TRBJ1-4; tentative D call: TRBD1 (6 bases). Germline values: CDR1 SQVTM, CDR2 ANQGSEA. CDR3 length equals 13 residues. V lost 7 bases to trimming and J lost 6 bases, with 15 bases between them. Written as DNA, the CDR3 is TGCAGCGCGATAGAGGGGGGCTATGAAAAACTGTTTTTT. This encodes CSAIEGGYEKLFF. Together with reference TRBV29-1 and TRBJ1-4, the CDR3 gives the full variable domain: SAVISQKPSRDICQRGTSLTIQCQVDSQVTMMFWYRQQPGQSLTLIATANQGSEATYESGFVIDKFPISRPNLTFSTLTVSNMSPEDSSIYLCSAIEGGYEKLFFGSGTQLSVL.